Below, one TCR beta chain is given with its context. This clonotype was seen only once. No antigen is known for it. No base-level quality is on record; no much larger clone is a single base apart. A single read is weak support. RNA was extracted with the RNeasy kit and roughly 0.45 to 1 ug was reverse transcribed using random hexamers. The immunoSEQ multiplex PCR assay, which covers 54 Vbeta and 13 Jbeta segments, was used to amplify TCR beta CDR3 regions. PCR amplification bias was corrected using a synthetic template baseline for primer optimization and computational correction. The published analysis was carried out like this. Reads were assigned to V, D and J genes according to IMGT and analyzed in immunoSEQ Analyzer, with only productive sequences retained. Clonality was computed as one minus Shannon entropy normalized by log2 of the number of productive unique sequences. Public and private clones were assessed among the 100 most prevalent clones of each patient and control. Clones were defined as Susac-specific when absent from the healthy and MS cohorts, from fewer than 1,300 published viral clones and from other ImmuneACCESS disease sequences. TCRdb reanalyzed the raw reads on its own, using fastp at Q25 for trimming and MiXCR for clone calling, and kept in-frame beta chains. Every CDR3 protein is listed once, alongside the most common genes and DNA of its rows. The V and J calls shown here were made by TCRdb, not taken from the authors' results. The sample data list 400,000 or so distinct CDR3 sequences, and more than 80% of these were observed just once. The ten largest clonotypes hold roughly 0.1% of the sample.

The CDR3 numbers 15 residues from cysteine through phenylalanine. The entry retains the CDR3 DNA only, 45 bases that are in frame from base 1. V and J are trimmed by 1 base and 4 bases, and the gene matches miss 4 bases of the junction. Based on the germline V gene (reference sequence), the CDR1 and CDR2 sequences are SEHNR and FQNEAQ. The data were taken from a study of CD8 T cells in Susac syndrome (dated by TCRdb to between 2018 and 2020). Some background on the complete study: The study used repertoire sequencing to test whether antigen drove CD8+ T cell activation and differentiation in Susac syndrome. The clonality of the CD8+ T cell repertoire was compared across about 12 healthy donors, roughly 14 Susac syndrome patients and around 15 multiple sclerosis patients. Results the study describes overall, beyond this receptor: The number of individuals in the TCR sequencing and HLA analysis was recognized as being relatively small.

Peripheral blood CD8+ and CD4+ T cells from healthy donors, Susac syndrome patients and multiple sclerosis patients were profiled by high-throughput TCR beta sequencing. Treatment-naive patients with stable or active relapsing-remitting disease fulfilling revised McDonald criteria were used as multiple sclerosis controls. Bulk CD8+ and CD4+ T cells were purified magnetically by negative isolation, whereas CD8+ TEMRA cells were enriched by FACS. Blood was drawn into EDTA tubes, processed within 24 hours, and PBMCs were isolated by density gradient centrifugation. PBMCs intended for TCR sequencing were cryopreserved in liquid nitrogen and were subsequently thawed in a 37 degrees C water bath. The sorted or isolated CD4+, CD8+ and CD8+ TEMRA cells had a purity of 90% or higher.

The V and J genes are TRBV7-9 and TRBJ2-1; 7 bases in the middle match TRBD1. The sample comprised CD8+ T cells from PBMCs. The origin of this receptor is a human donor with multiple sclerosis. The CDR3 is CASSLETGPYNEQFF. In nucleotides, the sequence is TGTGCCAGCAGCTTAGAGACAGGGCCATACAATGAGCAGTTCTTC.